Below, 29 T cell receptor beta chains from the same sample are listed, as sequenced in a study of blood T cell repertoires in COVID-19. TCRdb keeps only in-frame clones here, not all; method: immunoSEQ multiplex PCR. The table lists about 150,000 clones, approximately 90% of them singletons, with approximately 2.4% in the top ten. The sample taken for sequencing was peripheral blood. The receptors originated from a human donor with COVID-19, enrolled during active disease. The donor label of this sample is uncertain.

J is TRBJ2-7 and V is TRBV2; 9 bases line up with TRBD1. The CDR3 loop spans 15 amino acids. Germline V gene lookup returns CDR1 SNHLY and CDR2 FYNNEI. The V segment lost 7 bases and the J segment 1 base; nucleotides outside the gene matches: 8. CDR3 sequence (DNA): TGTGCCAGCAAGAAAGACAGGGGGGATTCCTACGAGCAGTACTTC. This sequence encodes CASKKDRGDSYEQYF.

The CDR3 region is CATSRGASEPYNEQFF. CDR3 DNA: TGCGCCACCTCCCGAGGGGCTAGCGAGCCCTACAATGAGCAGTTCTTC. The V gene is TRBV4-1, the J gene TRBJ2-1; possible D gene TRBD2, 6 bases. The CDR3 is 16 amino acids. V lost 10 bases and J lost 2, with 21 bases in between. Germline V lookup: CDR1 MGHRA, CDR2 YSYEKL.

The chain employs TRBV4-1 and TRBJ2-1; 10 bases align to TRBD2. This CDR3 has 18 amino acids. Germline V gene data show CDR1 as MGHRA and CDR2 as YSYEKL. V was pared by 0 bases and J by 9 bases, with 14 bases of the junction left unmatched. The CDR3: CASSQDGNGAGGRTEQFF. The CDR3 DNA reads TGCGCCAGCAGCCAAGATGGGAACGGAGCGGGGGGGCGAACTGAGCAGTTCTTC.

This CDR3 is CASSLDGQGKADTQYF. CDR3 in DNA: TGCGCCAGCAGCCTCGACGGACAGGGGAAAGCAGATACGCAGTATTTT. The J gene is TRBJ2-3, the V gene TRBV4-1, with TRBD1 matching 9 bases. Germline assignment: CDR1 MGHRA and CDR2 YSYEKL. The junction had 9 bases not matched to a gene; V was cut back by 4 bases and J by 4 bases. The length of the CDR3 is 16 residues.

V and J are TRBV11-2 and TRBJ2-1, with TRBD1 as a possible D gene (6 bases). CDR1 and CDR2 from the germline V gene are SGHAT and FQNNGV. The CDR3 sequence is 16 residues long. The V and J ends lost 5 bases and 8 bases respectively, with 22 bases between them. The CDR3 is CASSALRGRTSDEQFF. Written as DNA, the CDR3 is TGTGCCAGCAGCGCTCTGAGGGGGAGAACGTCGGATGAGCAGTTCTTC.

This clone was seen only once. This chain links TRBV7-3 with TRBJ1-1, with D perhaps matching TRBD1 (5 bases). The CDR3 consists of 15 residues. V was cut by 0 bases and J by 1 base, with 9 bases left in between. Germline V gene data show CDR1 as SGHTA and CDR2 as FQGTGA. Written as DNA, the CDR3 is TGTGCCAGCAGCTTAACGGCGCAGGGGAACACTGAAGCTTTCTTT. Translating it yields CASSLTAQGNTEAFF. Full variable domain (missing parts from reference TRBV7-3 and TRBJ1-1): GAGVSQTPSNKVTEKGKYVELRCDPISGHTALYWYRQSLGQGPEFLIYFQGTGAADDSGLPNDRFFAVRPEGSVSTLKIQRTERGDSAVYLCASSLTAQGNTEAFFGQGTRLTVV.

V gene TRBV30 combines with J gene TRBJ1-2; D is uncertain. CDR1 GTSNPN and CDR2 SVGIG come from the germline V gene (reference sequence). The CDR3 has 13 amino acids. Trimming took off 0 bases at V and 4 bases at J, with 9 bases between the two ends. CDR3 protein: CAWSVLTSYGYTF. CDR3 in DNA: TGTGCCTGGAGTGTCTTGACAAGCTATGGCTACACCTTC.

The V gene is TRBV10-1, the J gene TRBJ2-7, with 9 bases fitting TRBD2. The CDR3 has 18 amino acids. Germline V gene lookup returns CDR1 WNHNN and CDR2 SYGVQD (reference sequence). V gave up 2 bases and J gave up 2 bases; unmatched junction bases: 13. CDR3 region: CASSEEGGASGTPYEQYF. The DNA of the CDR3 is TGCGCCAGCAGTGAGGAGGGGGGGGCTAGCGGGACGCCCTACGAGCAGTACTTC.

The gene calls are TRBV29-1 and TRBJ2-3; unclear D gene. The CDR3 is 13 amino acids. Germline-derived CDR1 and CDR2 are SQVTM and ANQGSEA. The V end lost 4 bases, the J end lost 3 bases, and 11 bases lay between the germline ends. CDR3 region: CSVAADGTDTQYF. In nucleotides, the CDR3 is TGCAGCGTTGCAGCCGACGGGACAGATACGCAGTATTTT.

The chain is built from TRBV28 and TRBJ1-1; D unresolved. V was trimmed by 11 bases and J by 1 base, leaving 11 bases between them. The CDR3 consists of 12 residues. From germline, CDR1 is MDHEN and CDR2 SYDVKM. CDR3 DNA: TGTGCCGCCATGAGGGAGAACACTGAAGCTTTCTTT. It yields the protein CAAMRENTEAFF.

The rearrangement joins TRBV5-1 to TRBJ1-2; 9 nucleotides match TRBD1. Germline V lookup: CDR1 SGHRS, CDR2 YFSETQ. V was clipped by 0 bases and J by 5 bases; unmatched bases: 5. The CDR3 is 15 residues long. The CDR3 DNA is TGCGCCAGCAGCTTGGACGGGGGACAGGGATATGGCTACACCTTC. Translated: CASSLDGGQGYGYTF.

V is TRBV18 and J is TRBJ1-1, with D hard to call. This CDR3 region has 12 residues. The germline CDR1 and CDR2 sequences are KGHSH and LQKENI. Trimming left V 3 bases short and J 10 bases short, with 12 bases between. The CDR3 protein is CASSPPSLGAFF. The DNA for the CDR3 is TGTGCCAGCTCACCCCCATCCCTAGGAGCTTTCTTT.

In DNA, the CDR3 is TGTGCCAGTAGTATAAGGGGGACGACAGCGCAGGGAAATGAGCAGTTCTTC. Translated: CASSIRGTTAQGNEQFF. This sequence joins TRBV19 and TRBJ2-1; D perhaps matches TRBD1 (6 bases). V dropped 2 bases and J dropped 7 bases, with 21 bases sitting between them. There are 17 residues in the CDR3. Germline V lookup: CDR1 LNHDA, CDR2 SQIVND (reference sequence).

The CDR3 region is CASGLVLNEQYF. CDR3 sequence (DNA): TGTGCTAGTGGTTTGGTACTGAACGAGCAGTACTTC. The V gene is TRBV12-5, the J gene TRBJ2-7; no definite D call. This CDR3 is built from 12 residues. The germline CDR1 and CDR2 sequences are LGHNT and FRNRAP. Trimming took 0 bases from V and 5 from J, leaving 5 bases between them.

This clone was seen once. This sequence joins TRBV5-1 and TRBJ1-2; D gene unclear. The CDR3 runs 12 residues. The germline V and J ends were trimmed by 1 base and 8 bases, with 9 bases remaining between them. Germline values: CDR1 SGHRS, CDR2 YFSETQ. CDR3 in DNA: TGCGCCAGCAGCTTGACTAATGAGGGCTACACCTTC. It yields the protein CASSLTNEGYTF.

The rearrangement joins TRBV15 to TRBJ2-1; 11 bases line up with TRBD2. Trimming at V came to 0 bases and at J to 7 bases, leaving 2 bases not matched to a gene. CDR3 size: 15 residues. The germline V gene encodes CDR1 LNHNV and CDR2 YYDKDF (reference sequence). The CDR3 nucleotides are TGTGCCACCAGCAGAGAACTAGCGGGAGAGAATGAGCAGTTCTTC. Its translation is CATSRELAGENEQFF.

This sequence joins TRBV7-2 and TRBJ2-7, with TRBD1 matching over 9 bases. V lost 2 bases to trimming and J lost 1 base; unmatched junction nucleotides: 3. CDR1 SGHTA and CDR2 FQGNSA come from the germline V gene. This CDR3 contains 15 residues. CDR3 nucleotide sequence: TGTGCCAGCAGCTTATTGGGACAGGGATCCTACGAGCAGTACTTC. Translating gives CASSLLGQGSYEQYF.

The chain links TRBV27 to TRBJ2-3, with D perhaps matching TRBD2 (6 bases). CDR3 length: 17 amino acids. V lost 5 bases and J lost 0, with 18 bases in between. CDR1 and CDR2 (germline): MNHEY, SMNVEV (reference sequence). The CDR3 coding sequence is TGTGCCAGCAGTAACCGGGGGTGGGACGACAGCACAGATACGCAGTATTTT. Translated: CASSNRGWDDSTDTQYF.

The chain combines TRBV7-2 with TRBJ1-4; D not resolved. CDR1 is SGHTA and CDR2 is FQGNSA in the germline V gene. The CDR3 is 16 amino acids. V shed 3 bases and J shed 5 bases, with 16 bases lying between them. The CDR3 loop reads CASSFPPGSRNEKLFF. CDR3 bases: TGTGCCAGCAGCTTTCCGCCCGGGTCAAGGAATGAAAAACTGTTTTTT.

The V gene is TRBV7-8, the J gene TRBJ2-2; D is undetermined. The germline V gene encodes CDR1 SGHVS and CDR2 FQNEAQ. The length of the CDR3 is 16 residues. V was shortened by 5 bases and J by 3 bases, with 16 bases between the two germline ends. CDR3 region: CASSHNRQSYTGELFF. DNA for the CDR3: TGTGCCAGCAGCCATAATAGACAATCATACACCGGGGAGCTGTTTTTT.

This clone came up a few times. V usage is TRBV20-1 and J usage is TRBJ1-6; TRBD1 matches at 9 bases. Germline assignment: CDR1 DFQATT and CDR2 SNEGSKA (reference sequence). The CDR3 has 13 residues. The V segment lost 3 bases and the J segment 14 bases; nucleotides outside the gene matches: 8. Here the CDR3 reads CSASRDRASSLHF. The CDR3 DNA follows: TGCAGTGCTAGTAGGGACAGGGCCTCGTCCCTCCACTTT.

The rearrangement joins TRBV5-1 to TRBJ2-1; D not resolved. The CDR3 totals 13 residues. Germline V gene data show CDR1 as SGHRS and CDR2 as YFSETQ. Trimming left V 3 bases short and J 7 bases short, with 11 bases between. The CDR3 loop reads CASSSTGPNEQFF. The CDR3 DNA is TGCGCCAGCAGCTCTACGGGTCCAAATGAGCAGTTCTTC.

The V call is TRBV7-6, the J call TRBJ2-3, with 10 nucleotides matching TRBD2. The V gene end was trimmed by 5 bases and the J gene end by 4 bases; junction bases not matched to a gene: 9. The CDR3 is 16 residues long. CDR1 and CDR2 from the germline V gene are SGHVS and FNYEAQ. In DNA, the CDR3 is TGTGCCAGCAGCCCCATGAGCGGGGGGGCCGCAGATACGCAGTATTTT. Translating gives CASSPMSGGAADTQYF.

The CDR3 DNA reads TGTGCCATCTCAGGGGGCGCCGACAATGAGCAGTTCTTC. It encodes CAISGGADNEQFF. The chain combines TRBV10-3 with TRBJ2-1, with 8 bases that match TRBD1. Per germline, CDR1 ENHRY and CDR2 SYGVKD. This CDR3 is 13 amino acids long. With 8 bases clipped from V and 5 bases from J, the junction kept 5 bases outside the gene matches.

A single count supports this clone. V gene TRBV19 combines with J gene TRBJ2-1; no clear D. Trimming stripped 2 bases from V and 2 bases from J, with 10 bases between. Germline V gene sequence: CDR1 LNHDA, CDR2 SQIVND (reference sequence). The CDR3 runs 15 residues. Here the CDR3 reads CASSINLVPYNEQFF. CDR3 coding DNA: TGTGCCAGTAGTATAAACTTAGTGCCCTACAATGAGCAGTTCTTC.

The chain uses TRBV24-1 and TRBJ2-2; 9 bases fit TRBD1. This CDR3 has 16 amino acids. In germline, CDR1 is KGHDR, CDR2 SFDVKD. J lost 2 bases, V lost 4 bases, and 4 bases had no gene match. This CDR3 reads CATSDPGQGNTGELFF. CDR3 in DNA: TGTGCCACCAGTGACCCGGGACAGGGTAACACCGGGGAGCTGTTTTTT.

A remark on this clone: Other nucleotide sequences in the sample specify the same CDR3. The V and J genes are TRBV4-1 and TRBJ1-1; D perhaps matches TRBD1 (5 bases). The CDR3 consists of 14 residues. V lost 4 bases and J lost 6, with 15 bases in between. Germline assignment: CDR1 MGHRA and CDR2 YSYEKL. The CDR3 loop reads CASSPGDLSAEAFF. The CDR3, as DNA: TGCGCCAGCAGCCCCGGGGACTTGAGCGCTGAAGCTTTCTTT.

CDR3 sequence: CASSLGGAINTQYF. The CDR3 DNA is TGTGCCAGCAGTCTCGGGGGGGCCATTAATACGCAGTATTTT. The V gene is TRBV6-5, the J gene TRBJ2-3; 8 bases align to TRBD2. Looked up from germline, CDR1 is MNHEY and CDR2 is SVGAGI. This CDR3 spans 14 amino acids. V was clipped by 5 bases and J by 7 bases; unmatched bases: 8.

The CDR3 spells CASSQGANEQFF. In DNA form, the CDR3 reads TGTGCCAGCAGTCAGGGGGCCAATGAGCAGTTCTTC. This sequence joins TRBV6-4 and TRBJ2-1; TRBD1 matches 8 bases. This CDR3 comprises 12 residues. Germline assignment: CDR1 MRHNA and CDR2 SNTAGT. V trimming: 5 bases; J trimming: 6 bases; junction bases outside the gene matches: 0.